This TCR beta chain emerged from a study of shared clonotypes between healthy human individuals. The assay used deep level. Clones were sequenced by immunoSEQ multiplex PCR, and TCRdb holds only the in-frame ones, with some missing. Of about 87,000 clones listed, approximately 44% were seen once; the top ten hold over 13%. There are 12 residues in the CDR3. Trimming removed 4 bases at V and 5 bases at J, with 9 bases between. CDR1 is SQVTM, CDR2 ANQGSEA, per germline. The TCR comes from a woman aged 40-49 years in good health. Some clones in this sample may be carry-over from other donors' samples. The V and J genes are TRBV29-1 and TRBJ2-1, with D perhaps TRBD1 (5 bases). Sample: PBMCs. Here the CDR3 reads CSVVETDNEQFF. Written as DNA, the CDR3 is TGCAGCGTTGTAGAGACAGACAATGAGCAGTTCTTC.